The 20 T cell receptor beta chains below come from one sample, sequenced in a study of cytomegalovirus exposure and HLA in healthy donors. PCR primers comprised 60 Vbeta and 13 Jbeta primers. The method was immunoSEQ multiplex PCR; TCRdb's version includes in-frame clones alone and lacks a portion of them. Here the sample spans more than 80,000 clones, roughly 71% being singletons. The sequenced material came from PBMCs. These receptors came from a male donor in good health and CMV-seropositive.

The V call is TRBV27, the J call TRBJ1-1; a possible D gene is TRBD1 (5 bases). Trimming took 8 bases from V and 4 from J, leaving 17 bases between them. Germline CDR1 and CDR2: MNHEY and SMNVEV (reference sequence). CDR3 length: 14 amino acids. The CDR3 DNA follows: TGTGCCAGCTTCCACACTGGGGCGATCACTGAAGCTTTCTTT. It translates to CASFHTGAITEAFF.

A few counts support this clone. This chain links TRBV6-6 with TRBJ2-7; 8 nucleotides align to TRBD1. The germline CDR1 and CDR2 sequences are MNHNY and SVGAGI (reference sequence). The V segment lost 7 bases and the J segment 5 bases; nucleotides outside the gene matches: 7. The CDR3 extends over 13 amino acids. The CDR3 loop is CASMAGGLDEQYF. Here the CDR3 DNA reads TGTGCCAGCATGGCAGGGGGCCTCGACGAGCAGTACTTC.

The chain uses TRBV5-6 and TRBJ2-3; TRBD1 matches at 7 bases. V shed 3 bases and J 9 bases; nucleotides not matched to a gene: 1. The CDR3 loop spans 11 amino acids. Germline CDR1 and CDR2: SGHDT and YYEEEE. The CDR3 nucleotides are TGTGCCAGCAGCTCCAGGGGGACGCAGTATTTT. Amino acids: CASSSRGTQYF.

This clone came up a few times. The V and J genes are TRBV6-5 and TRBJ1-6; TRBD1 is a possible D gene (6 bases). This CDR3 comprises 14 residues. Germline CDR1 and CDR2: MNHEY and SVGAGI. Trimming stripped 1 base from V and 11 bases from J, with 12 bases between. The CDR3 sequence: CASSYLGGQTPLHF. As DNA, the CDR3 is TGTGCCAGCAGTTACTTGGGGGGGCAAACACCCCTCCACTTT.

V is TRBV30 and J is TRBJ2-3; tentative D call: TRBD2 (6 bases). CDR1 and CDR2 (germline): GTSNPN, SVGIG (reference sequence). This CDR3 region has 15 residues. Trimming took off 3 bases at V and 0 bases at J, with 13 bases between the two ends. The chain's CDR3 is CAWSNSGSSTDTQYF. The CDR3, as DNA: TGTGCCTGGAGCAACAGCGGGTCTAGCACAGATACGCAGTATTTT.

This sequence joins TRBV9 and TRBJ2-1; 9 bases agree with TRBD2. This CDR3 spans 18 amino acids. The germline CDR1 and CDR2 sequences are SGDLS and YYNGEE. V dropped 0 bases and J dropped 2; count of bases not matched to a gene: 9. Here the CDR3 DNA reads TGTGCCAGCAGCGTAGAGATTATAGCGGGGGTTACCTACAATGAGCAGTTCTTC. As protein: CASSVEIIAGVTYNEQFF.

The CDR3 loop reads CASSLSLRGVTEAFF. The CDR3, as DNA: TGTGCCAGCAGTTTATCCCTTCGGGGGGTAACTGAAGCTTTCTTT. The gene calls are TRBV27 and TRBJ1-1, with D possibly matching TRBD1 (5 bases). Germline V gene sequence: CDR1 MNHEY, CDR2 SMNVEV (reference sequence). CDR3 size: 15 residues. V lost 0 bases, J lost 5 bases, and 13 bases lay in between.

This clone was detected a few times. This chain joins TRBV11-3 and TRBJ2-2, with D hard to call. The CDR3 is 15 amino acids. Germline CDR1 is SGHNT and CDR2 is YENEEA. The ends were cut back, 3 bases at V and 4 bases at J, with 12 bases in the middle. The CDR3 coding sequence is TGTGCCAGCAGCTTTCGGAGTATGGGCACCGGGGAGCTGTTTTTT. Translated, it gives CASSFRSMGTGELFF.

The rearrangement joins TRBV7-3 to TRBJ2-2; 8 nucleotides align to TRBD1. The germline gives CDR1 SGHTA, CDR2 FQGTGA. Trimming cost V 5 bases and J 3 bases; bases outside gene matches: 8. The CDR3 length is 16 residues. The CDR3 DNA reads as TGTGCCAGCAGCAGCAAGACAGGGGCGTACACCGGGGAGCTGTTTTTT. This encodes CASSSKTGAYTGELFF.

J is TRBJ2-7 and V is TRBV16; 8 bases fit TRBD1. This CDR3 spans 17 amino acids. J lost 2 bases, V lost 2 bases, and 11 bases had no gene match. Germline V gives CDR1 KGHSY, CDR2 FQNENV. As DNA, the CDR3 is TGTGCCAGCAGCCAACAGTTGTTGTCACAGGGGGCCTACGAGCAGTACTTC. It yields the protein CASSQQLLSQGAYEQYF.

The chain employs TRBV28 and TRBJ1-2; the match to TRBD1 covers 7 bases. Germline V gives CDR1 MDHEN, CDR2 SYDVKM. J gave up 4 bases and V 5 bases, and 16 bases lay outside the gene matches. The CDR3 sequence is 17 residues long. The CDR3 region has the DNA TGTGCCAGCAGTCCCATCGGACAGGCACCAAGACTCTATGGCTACACCTTC. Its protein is CASSPIGQAPRLYGYTF.

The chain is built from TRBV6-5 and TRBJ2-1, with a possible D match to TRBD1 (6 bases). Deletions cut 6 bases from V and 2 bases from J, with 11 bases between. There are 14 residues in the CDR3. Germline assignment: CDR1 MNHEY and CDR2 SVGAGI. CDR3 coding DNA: TGTGCCAGCAGAAACCGGGACACCTACAATGAGCAGTTCTTC. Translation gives CASRNRDTYNEQFF.

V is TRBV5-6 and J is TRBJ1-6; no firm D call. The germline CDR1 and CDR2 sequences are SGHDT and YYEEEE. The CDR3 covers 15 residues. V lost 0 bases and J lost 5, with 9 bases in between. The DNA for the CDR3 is TGTGCCAGCAGCTTGGTGGGGAGGGATAATTCACCCCTCCACTTT. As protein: CASSLVGRDNSPLHF.

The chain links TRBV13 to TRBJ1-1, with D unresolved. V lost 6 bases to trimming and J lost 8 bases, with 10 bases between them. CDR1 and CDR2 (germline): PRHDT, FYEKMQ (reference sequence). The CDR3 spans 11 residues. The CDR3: CASSLSQEAFF. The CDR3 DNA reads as TGTGCCAGCAGTCTCTCTCAGGAAGCTTTCTTT. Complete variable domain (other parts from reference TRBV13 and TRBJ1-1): AAGVIQSPRHLIKEKRETATLKCYPIPRHDTVYWYQQGPGQDPQFLISFYEKMQSDKGSIPDRFSAQQFSDYHSELNMSSLELGDSALYFCASSLSQEAFFGQGTRLTVV.

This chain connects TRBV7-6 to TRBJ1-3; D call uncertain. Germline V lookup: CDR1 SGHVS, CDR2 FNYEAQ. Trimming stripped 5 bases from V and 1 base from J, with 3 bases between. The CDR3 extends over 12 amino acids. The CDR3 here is CASSTSGNTIYF. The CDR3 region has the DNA TGTGCCAGCAGCACATCTGGAAACACCATATATTTT.

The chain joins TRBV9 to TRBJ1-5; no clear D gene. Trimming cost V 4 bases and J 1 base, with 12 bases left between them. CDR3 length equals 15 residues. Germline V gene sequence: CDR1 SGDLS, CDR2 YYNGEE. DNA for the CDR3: TGTGCCAGCAGCTCCGGCGGTGGCAGCAATCAGCCCCAGCATTTT. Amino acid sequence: CASSSGGGSNQPQHF.

The CDR3 sequence is CASSLQGGAADTQYF. The CDR3 region has the DNA TGTGCCAGCAGCTTACAAGGCGGAGCAGCAGATACGCAGTATTTT. The gene calls are TRBV7-3 and TRBJ2-3; D gene ambiguous. With 2 bases removed from V and 4 bases from J, the gap between germline ends came to 13 bases. The CDR3 has 15 amino acids. The germline CDR1 and CDR2 sequences are SGHTA and FQGTGA.

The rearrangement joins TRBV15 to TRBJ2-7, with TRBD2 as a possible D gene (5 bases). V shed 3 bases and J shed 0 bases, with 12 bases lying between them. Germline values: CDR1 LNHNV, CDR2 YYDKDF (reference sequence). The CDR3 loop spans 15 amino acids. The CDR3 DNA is TGTGCCACCAGCAGTTCCGGGATTTACTCCTACGAGCAGTACTTC. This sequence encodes CATSSSGIYSYEQYF. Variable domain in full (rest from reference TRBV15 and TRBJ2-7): DAMVIQNPRYQVTQFGKPVTLSCSQTLNHNVMYWYQQKSSQAPKLLFHYYDKDFNNEADTPDNFQSRRPNTSFCFLDIRSPGLGDTAMYLCATSSSGIYSYEQYFGPGTRLTVT.

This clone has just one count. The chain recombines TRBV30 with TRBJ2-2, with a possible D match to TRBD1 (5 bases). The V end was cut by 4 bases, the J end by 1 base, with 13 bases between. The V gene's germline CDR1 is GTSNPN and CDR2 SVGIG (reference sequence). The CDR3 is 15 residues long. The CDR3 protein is CAWTPGWGNTGELFF. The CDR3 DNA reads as TGTGCCTGGACCCCAGGGTGGGGGAACACCGGGGAGCTGTTTTTT.

The CDR3 region is CSVRGLAGVIEQFF. For the CDR3, the DNA is TGCAGCGTAAGGGGTCTAGCGGGAGTAATTGAGCAGTTCTTC. The chain has TRBV29-1 and TRBJ2-1; TRBD2 agrees at 10 bases. The CDR3 runs to 14 residues. Losses at the gene ends were 6 bases for V and 9 bases for J; bases not matched to a gene: 11. Per the germline V gene, CDR1 is SQVTM and CDR2 is ANQGSEA.